Listed below are T cell receptor beta chains from one sample, sequenced in a study of PD-L1 blockade in urothelial cancer. Sequencing used immunoSEQ multiplex PCR; TCRdb keeps in-frame clones, though not all of them. The sample includes some 51,000 clones, 70% to 90% of them seen just once. This specimen was PBMCs, taken around atezolizumab (anti-PD-L1) treatment. The receptors derive from a man between 60 and 75 years old with urothelial cancer. Both conserved end residues are part of each CDR3. Each record gives: V gene, D gene, J gene, CDR3 protein, CDR3 DNA. The D gene is left open where the match is weak.

TRBV29-1	.	TRBJ2-7	CSALGIVSYEQYF	TGCAGCGCCCTCGGTATAGTTTCCTACGAGCAGTACTTC
TRBV5-3	.	TRBJ1-2	CARSPRQGFFPKDGYTF	TGTGCCAGAAGCCCCCGCCAGGGGTTTTTTCCGAAGGATGGCTACACCTTC
TRBV7-9	.	TRBJ1-4	CASSLYRGREEKLFF	TGTGCCAGCAGCTTATATCGCGGCAGAGAAGAAAAACTGTTTTTT
TRBV4-1	TRBD2	TRBJ2-3	CASSQRDYTDTQYF	TGCGCCAGCAGCCAGCGGGACTACACAGATACGCAGTATTTT
TRBV11-2	.	TRBJ1-1	CASSLREYKGHQNTEAFF	TGTGCCAGCAGCCTTAGAGAGTATAAGGGACACCAGAACACTGAAGCTTTCTTT
TRBV9	.	TRBJ2-7	CASSGGVDYEQYF	TGTGCCAGCAGCGGGGGGGTGGACTACGAGCAGTACTTC
TRBV7-6	.	TRBJ1-1	CASSLDGAGGDGAFF	TGTGCCAGCAGCTTAGATGGGGCCGGAGGGGACGGAGCTTTCTTT
TRBV7-2	TRBD1	TRBJ2-1	CASSLPGTGVYNEQFF	TGTGCCAGCAGCTTACCCGGGACAGGGGTATACAATGAGCAGTTCTTC
TRBV11-2	TRBD2	TRBJ2-5	CASSQRLAGVFETQYF	TGTGCCAGCAGCCAACGACTAGCGGGAGTTTTTGAGACCCAGTACTTC
TRBV10-1	TRBD1	TRBJ2-1	CASSESRGQGNEQFF	TGCGCCAGCAGTGAGTCGCGGGGACAGGGCAATGAGCAGTTCTTC